This is a list of T cell receptor beta chains from one sample in a study of blood T cell repertoires in COVID-19. Only in-frame clones appear in the TCRdb table, and some are missing; sequencing was by immunoSEQ multiplex PCR. The data show approximately 200,000 clones, about nine tenths seen once. Source material: PBMCs or T cells enriched from blood (not recorded which). These receptors were obtained from a woman in her 30s who had recovered from COVID-19. Both conserved end residues are part of each CDR3. The D gene is left open where the match is weak. The size of a clone is reported for some rows only, either as once, few or many, or as a class for expanded clones.

v_gene	abundance	d_gene	len	j_gene	CDR3nt	CDR3aa
TRBV21-1	NA	NA	15	TRBJ1-3	TGTGCCAGCAGCAAAGAAGCACCAGGGGGCCACACCATATATTTT	CASSKEAPGGHTIYF
TRBV27	NA	TRBD1	16	TRBJ1-4	TGTGCCAGCAGTTCACACCTAGGGGGCCGAAGAGAGAAACTGTTTTTT	CASSSHLGGRREKLFF
TRBV3-1/TRBV3-2	NA	TRBD2	19	TRBJ2-1	TGTGCCAGCAGCCACGCGGACTCGAGGACTAGCGGGGTTTACAATGAGCAGTTCTTC	CASSHADSRTSGVYNEQFF
TRBV5-1	NA	NA	13	TRBJ1-4	TGCGCCAGCAGCTTGGGTGGAGGAGAAAAACTGTTTTTT	CASSLGGGEKLFF
TRBV19	once	TRBD1	15	TRBJ1-4	TGTGCCAGTAGTGACCGTCGAGGGGGCATTGAAAAACTGTTTTTT	CASSDRRGGIEKLFF
TRBV9	NA	NA	15	TRBJ1-3	TGTGCCAGCAGCGCGGATGTCAGGGTGGGAAACACCATATATTTT	CASSADVRVGNTIYF
TRBV15	NA	NA	14	TRBJ2-1	TGTGCCACCAGCAGAGATTACAGAAACAATGAGCAGTTCTTC	CATSRDYRNNEQFF
TRBV5-1	NA	NA	12	TRBJ2-7	TGCGCCAGCGGCCCAGGGTCCTACGAGCAGTACTTC	CASGPGSYEQYF
TRBV10-3	NA	NA	15	TRBJ1-1	TGTGCCATCAGCGCCTTACCCGAGGGGAACACTGAAGCTTTCTTT	CAISALPEGNTEAFF
TRBV9	NA	TRBD1	15	TRBJ1-1	TGTGCCAGCAGCGCAATAACAGGGGTGAACACTGAAGCTTTCTTT	CASSAITGVNTEAFF
TRBV27	NA	NA	14	TRBJ1-2	TGTGCCAGCAGTTTTGACAGGACTAACTATGGCTACACCTTC	CASSFDRTNYGYTF
TRBV9	NA	TRBD2	15	TRBJ2-7	TGTGCCAGCCGAATACTAGCGGGAGAACCCTACGAGCAGTACTTC	CASRILAGEPYEQYF
TRBV9	NA	NA	15	TRBJ2-5	TGTGCCAGCAGCGTAGCTGGGGGCGTAGGGGAGACCCAGTACTTC	CASSVAGGVGETQYF
TRBV9	NA	TRBD2	17	TRBJ2-1	TGTGCCAGCAGCCACCCTCCCCTTGGGGGGGGGTACAATGAGCAGTTCTTC	CASSHPPLGGGYNEQFF
TRBV19	NA	TRBD1	18	TRBJ1-6	TGTGCCAGTAGTATCACCCGACAGGGGAGGTCCTATAATTCACCCCTCCACTTT	CASSITRQGRSYNSPLHF
TRBV4-1	NA	TRBD2	18	TRBJ2-2	TGCGCCAGCAGCCCAGGGGGGCTAGCGGGGGCCTTCACCGGGGAGCTGTTTTTT	CASSPGGLAGAFTGELFF
TRBV29-1	NA	NA	13	TRBJ2-2	TGCAGCGTCGGGAATCCGAACACCGGGGAGCTGTTTTTT	CSVGNPNTGELFF
TRBV27	NA	TRBD1	15	TRBJ1-4	TGTGCCAGCAGTTTAAACAGGGGGCTTAATGAAAAACTGTTTTTT	CASSLNRGLNEKLFF
TRBV30	NA	TRBD1	12	TRBJ1-2	TGTGCCTGGAGTGAAGGGGGCCATGGCTACACCTTC	CAWSEGGHGYTF
TRBV4-1	NA	TRBD2	17	TRBJ2-7	TGCGCCAGCAGCCAAGGAAGGACTAGCGGGAGATCCTACGAGCAGTACTTC	CASSQGRTSGRSYEQYF
TRBV30	NA	NA	14	TRBJ1-4	TGTGCCTGGAGTGACACAGGGTGGGATGAAAAACTGTTTTTT	CAWSDTGWDEKLFF
TRBV7-9	few	TRBD1	15	TRBJ1-6	TGTGCCAGCAGCTTAGGGACAGGACTTAATTCACCCCTCCACTTT	CASSLGTGLNSPLHF
TRBV25-1	NA	TRBD2	18	TRBJ2-1	TGTGCCAGCAGTGCCCGGACTAGCGGGGGGGCCAAGGGCAATGAGCAGTTCTTC	CASSARTSGGAKGNEQFF
TRBV27	once	TRBD1	13	TRBJ2-3	TGTGCCAGCCTGGGACAGGGCACAGATACGCAGTATTTT	CASLGQGTDTQYF
TRBV7-9	NA	TRBD1	15	TRBJ1-5	TGTGCCAGCAGCCGTACAGGGGGCGACAATCAGCCCCAGCATTTT	CASSRTGGDNQPQHF
TRBV24-1	NA	NA	14	TRBJ2-2	TGTGCCACCAGGGGGGGGGCTTGGACCGGGGAGCTGTTTTTT	CATRGGAWTGELFF
TRBV7-2	NA	TRBD1	14	TRBJ1-2	TGTGCCAGCAAAACCAGGACAGGGAGTTATGGCTACACCTTC	CASKTRTGSYGYTF